The 9 T cell receptor beta chains given below trace back to one sample, sequenced in a study of blood T cell repertoires in COVID-19. Profiling relied on immunoSEQ multiplex PCR, and the TCRdb table lists in-frame clones only, not all of them. The sample holds around 110,000 clones, 65% to 80% seen once. Sequencing used peripheral blood. The receptor set was obtained from a man in his 70s with acute or convalescent COVID-19.

The V and J genes are TRBV11-2 and TRBJ1-4, with D perhaps matching TRBD1 (6 bases). This CDR3 has 15 amino acids. V was clipped by 2 bases and J by 4 bases, with 11 bases between them. The germline gives CDR1 SGHAT, CDR2 FQNNGV. The CDR3 is CASSLSRGHNEKLFF. In nucleotides, the CDR3 is TGTGCCAGCAGCTTAAGCAGGGGCCATAATGAAAAACTGTTTTTT.

This clone has just a few counts. The J gene is TRBJ2-3, the V gene TRBV7-9; D remains ambiguous. Looked up from germline, CDR1 is SEHNR and CDR2 is FQNEAQ (reference sequence). Trimming took 2 bases from V and 0 from J, leaving 6 bases between them. This CDR3 has 14 residues. The CDR3 DNA follows: TGTGCCAGCAGCTTACTTCTTAGCACAGATACGCAGTATTTT. The encoded protein is CASSLLLSTDTQYF.

V is TRBV7-8 and J is TRBJ1-4, with D unresolved. V shed 4 bases and J shed 1 base, with 7 bases lying between them. The CDR3 has 14 amino acids. In germline, CDR1 is SGHVS, CDR2 FQNEAQ. CDR3 sequence reads: CASSSVETNEKLFF. CDR3 nucleotide sequence: TGTGCCAGCAGCTCAGTTGAAACTAATGAAAAACTGTTTTTT.

This chain connects TRBV18 to TRBJ2-7; D not certain. Germline V lookup: CDR1 KGHSH, CDR2 LQKENI. V shed 2 bases and J shed 3 bases, with 5 bases lying between them. This CDR3 region has 12 residues. DNA for the CDR3: TGTGCCAGCTCACCAACTGACTACGAGCAGTACTTC. Its translation is CASSPTDYEQYF.

The J gene is TRBJ2-1, the V gene TRBV21-1; the table assigns TRBD2, which was not confirmed against the DNA. TRBV21-1 counts as a pseudogene. The CDR3 has 18 amino acids. The CDR3 loop reads CASSNPRRPSVSYNEQFF. The CDR3 DNA sequence: TGTGCCAGCAGCAATCCGAGGAGACCTAGCGTGTCCTACAATGAGCAGTTCTTC.

V usage is TRBV18 and J usage is TRBJ1-1; TRBD1 agrees at 7 bases. CDR1 KGHSH and CDR2 LQKENI come from the germline V gene. The trim removed 6 bases at V and 3 bases at J, leaving 13 bases unmatched. This CDR3 has 16 residues. For the CDR3, the DNA is TGTGCCAGCTCCCCCATTAGAGGGGGCTACTACACTGAAGCTTTCTTT. Its protein is CASSPIRGGYYTEAFF.

This sequence joins TRBV6-5 and TRBJ2-5; the D gene is possibly TRBD2 (6 bases). The CDR3 is made up of 14 amino acids. Germline assignment: CDR1 MNHEY and CDR2 SVGAGI. V shed 6 bases and J shed 1 base, with 12 bases lying between them. The DNA for the CDR3 is TGTGCCAGCAGCAAGGGGACTTTCCAAGAGACCCAGTACTTC. Translated: CASSKGTFQETQYF.

This chain links TRBV12-3 or TRBV12-4 with TRBJ1-1, with unresolved D. Trimming left V 3 bases short and J 4 bases short, with 9 bases between. This CDR3 comprises 13 residues. The CDR3, as DNA: TGTGCCAGCAGTTTTTATCCCGGCACTGAAGCTTTCTTT. This gives the protein CASSFYPGTEAFF.

J is TRBJ1-2 and V is TRBV6-5, with D tentatively TRBD1 (5 bases). Germline V gives CDR1 MNHEY, CDR2 SVGAGI. This CDR3 has 13 residues. The germline V and J ends were trimmed by 6 bases and 0 bases, with 8 bases remaining between them. The CDR3 is CASSRGANYGYTF. For the CDR3, the DNA is TGTGCCAGCAGCCGGGGGGCTAACTATGGCTACACCTTC.